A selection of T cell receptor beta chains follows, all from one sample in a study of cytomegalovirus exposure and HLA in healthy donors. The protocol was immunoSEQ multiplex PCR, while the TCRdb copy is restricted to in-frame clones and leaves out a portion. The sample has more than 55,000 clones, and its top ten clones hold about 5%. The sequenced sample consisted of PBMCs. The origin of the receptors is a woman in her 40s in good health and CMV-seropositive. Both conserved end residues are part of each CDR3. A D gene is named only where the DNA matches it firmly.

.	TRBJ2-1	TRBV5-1	CASAVDLNYNEQFF	TGCGCCTCAGCCGTGGACTTAAATTACAATGAGCAGTTCTTC
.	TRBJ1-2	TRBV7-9	CASSLELTGSYGYTF	TGTGCCAGCAGCTTAGAGTTAACAGGATCCTATGGCTACACCTTC
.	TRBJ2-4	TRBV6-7	CASSSRDIRHAKPKNIQYF	TGTGCCAGCAGTTCCCGGGACATACGCCACGCGAAACCCAAAAACATTCAGTACTTC
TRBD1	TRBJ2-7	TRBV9	CASSGGDRGRYEQYF	TGTGCCAGCAGCGGAGGGGACAGAGGAAGGTACGAGCAGTACTTC
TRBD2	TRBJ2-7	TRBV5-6	CASSLTREGPSEEQYF	TGTGCCAGCAGCTTGACGCGGGAGGGCCCCTCTGAAGAGCAGTACTTC
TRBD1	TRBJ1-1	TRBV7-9	CASSLSGGMNTEAFF	TGTGCCAGCAGCCTTTCAGGGGGGATGAACACTGAAGCTTTCTTT
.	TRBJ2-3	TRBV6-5	CASSSGTDTQYF	TGTGCCAGCAGTTCAGGCACAGATACGCAGTATTTT
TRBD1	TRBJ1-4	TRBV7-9	CASSLQGAEKLFF	TGTGCCAGCAGCTTACAGGGGGCTGAAAAACTGTTTTTT
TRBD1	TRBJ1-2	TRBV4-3	CASSQKGQDPNYGYTF	TGCGCCAGCAGCCAAAAGGGACAGGACCCTAACTATGGCTACACCTTC
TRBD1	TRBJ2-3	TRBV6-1	CASRGQGSTDTQYF	TGTGCCAGCAGGGGACAGGGGTCCACAGATACGCAGTATTTT
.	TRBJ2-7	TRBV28	CASRLTGEVNEQYF	TGTGCCAGCAGGTTAACAGGGGAGGTCAACGAGCAGTACTTC
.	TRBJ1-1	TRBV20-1	CSAQGNTEAFF	TGCAGTGCTCAGGGGAACACTGAAGCTTTCTTT
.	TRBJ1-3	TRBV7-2	CASSLGGDYGTIYF	TGTGCCAGCAGCTTAGGGGGGGATTATGGCACCATATATTTT
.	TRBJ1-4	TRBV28	CASSLSRGANEKLFF	TGTGCCAGCAGTTTGAGCAGGGGAGCTAATGAAAAACTGTTTTTT
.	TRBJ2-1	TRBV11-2	CASSLVDEQFF	TGTGCCAGCAGCCTTGTAGATGAGCAGTTCTTC
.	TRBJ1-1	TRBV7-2	CASSLTGPNTEAFF	TGTGCCAGCAGCTTAACAGGGCCCAACACTGAAGCTTTCTTT
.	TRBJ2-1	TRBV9	CASSNPRGGQGYNEQFF	TGTGCCAGCAGCAACCCACGAGGGGGTCAGGGTTACAATGAGCAGTTCTTC
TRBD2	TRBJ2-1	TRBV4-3	CASSQDAGGPRGEQFF	TGCGCCAGCAGCCAAGATGCGGGGGGGCCAAGAGGTGAGCAGTTCTTC
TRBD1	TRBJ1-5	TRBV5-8	CASSRQGGMRPQHF	TGTGCCAGCAGCAGACAGGGCGGAATGCGGCCCCAGCATTTT
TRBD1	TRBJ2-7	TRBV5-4	CASSSSQGRAHEQYF	TGTGCCAGCAGCTCGTCACAGGGGCGCGCACACGAGCAGTACTTC
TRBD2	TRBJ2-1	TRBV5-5	CASSLQREVYDEQFF	TGTGCCAGCAGCTTGCAACGGGAGGTCTACGATGAGCAGTTCTTC
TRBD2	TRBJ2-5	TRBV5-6	CASSSSGRGAQETQYF	TGTGCCAGCAGCTCGTCGGGGAGGGGCGCCCAAGAGACCCAGTACTTC
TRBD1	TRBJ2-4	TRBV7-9	CASSLMYRGNIQYF	TGTGCCAGCAGCTTGATGTACAGGGGAAACATTCAGTACTTC
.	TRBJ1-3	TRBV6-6	CASNPGLPYSGNTIYF	TGTGCCAGCAATCCGGGACTACCATACTCTGGAAACACCATATATTTT
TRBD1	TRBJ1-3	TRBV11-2	CASSPYRGSGNTIYF	TGTGCCAGCAGCCCTTACAGGGGCTCTGGAAACACCATATATTTT
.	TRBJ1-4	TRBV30	CAWSEAIRQGGEKLFF	TGTGCCTGGAGTGAGGCGATTCGGCAGGGAGGTGAAAAACTGTTTTTT
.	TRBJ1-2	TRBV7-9	CASSFARYGYTF	TGTGCCAGCAGCTTCGCGAGGTATGGCTACACCTTC
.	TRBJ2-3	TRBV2	CASGEGGGTDTQYF	TGTGCCAGCGGGGAGGGGGGGGGCACAGATACGCAGTATTTT
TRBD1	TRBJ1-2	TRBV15	CATSREAGGRGYTF	TGTGCCACCAGCAGAGAGGCAGGGGGCCGTGGCTACACCTTC